The 21 T cell receptor beta chains given below trace back to one sample, sequenced in a study of blood T cell repertoires in COVID-19. Here immunoSEQ multiplex PCR was the method, and the copy in TCRdb shows in-frame clones only, minus some. Among about 140,000 clones listed, around 72% were seen once. Sequences were obtained from peripheral blood. These receptors were collected from a woman in her fifties or sixties with acute or convalescent COVID-19.

This sequence joins TRBV6-6 and TRBJ2-1; 7 bases match TRBD2. Losses at the gene ends were 6 bases for V and 1 base for J; bases not matched to a gene: 3. CDR1 MNHNY and CDR2 SVGAGI come from the germline V gene (reference sequence). The CDR3 contains 14 residues. The CDR3 loop reads CASRRTRSYNEQFF. The CDR3, as DNA: TGTGCCAGCAGGAGGACTAGATCCTACAATGAGCAGTTCTTC.

This clone was observed a few times. The rearrangement uses TRBV5-1 and TRBJ1-6; 7 nucleotides line up with TRBD1. Germline CDR1 SGHRS, CDR2 YFSETQ. V shed 4 bases, J shed 8 bases, and the junction held 15 bases outside the gene matches. The CDR3 has 17 residues. CDR3 DNA sequence: TGCGCCAGCAGCGACGAACAAGGCAGGGGGTTCGATTCACCCCTCCACTTT. Encoded protein: CASSDEQGRGFDSPLHF.

Here the CDR3 reads CASRQLAGVDTQYF. CDR3 DNA: TGTGCCAGCAGACAACTAGCGGGAGTAGATACGCAGTATTTT. J is TRBJ2-3 and V is TRBV6-5; 11 bases line up with TRBD2. Germline values: CDR1 MNHEY, CDR2 SVGAGI. The CDR3 has 14 amino acids. V gave up 6 bases and J gave up 5 bases; unmatched junction bases: 4.

V is TRBV5-1 and J is TRBJ2-2; possibly TRBD2 for D (5 bases). The CDR3 extends over 15 amino acids. V lost 0 bases and J lost 7, with 13 bases in between. Germline values: CDR1 SGHRS, CDR2 YFSETQ. DNA of the CDR3: TGCGCCAGCAGCTTGGTGGGAGCAGTGGGCGGGGAGCTGTTTTTT. Translating gives CASSLVGAVGGELFF.

V usage is TRBV30 and J usage is TRBJ1-3; 8 nucleotides align to TRBD1. Germline values: CDR1 GTSNPN, CDR2 SVGIG (reference sequence). This CDR3 has 14 amino acids. J gave up 4 bases and V 5 bases, and 7 bases lay outside the gene matches. CDR3 amino acids: CAWLQGTGGNTIYF. DNA for the CDR3: TGTGCCTGGCTCCAAGGGACAGGAGGAAACACCATATATTTT.

The chain has TRBV30 and TRBJ1-6; 7 bases match TRBD1. Germline CDR1 reads GTSNPN; CDR2 reads SVGIG (reference sequence). V lost 8 bases to trimming and J lost 9 bases; unmatched junction nucleotides: 13. This CDR3 region has 14 residues. The CDR3 DNA is TGTGCCCGAGGGGGCCCAGGGCTAATTTCACCCCTCCACTTT. Its protein is CARGGPGLISPLHF.

J is TRBJ2-1 and V is TRBV28; 9 positions agree with TRBD1. Trimming took 6 bases from V and 1 from J; bases not matched to a gene: 7. Germline CDR1 is MDHEN and CDR2 is SYDVKM. There are 16 residues in the CDR3. The CDR3 DNA follows: TGTGCCAGCAGATCCTCCGGGACAGGGTCCTACAATGAGCAGTTCTTC. It codes for CASRSSGTGSYNEQFF.

The chain has TRBV7-6 and TRBJ1-1; no firm D call. The germline V gene encodes CDR1 SGHVS and CDR2 FNYEAQ. Trimming removed 5 bases at V and 9 bases at J, with 25 bases between. This CDR3 contains 16 residues. CDR3 sequence: CASSPLSGTSGRQAFF. As DNA, the CDR3 is TGTGCCAGCAGCCCCCTTAGTGGCACCTCGGGTCGACAAGCTTTCTTT.

The chain uses TRBV6-6 and TRBJ1-1; TRBD1 aligns across 7 bases. This CDR3 region has 12 residues. V dropped 0 bases and J dropped 10; count of bases not matched to a gene: 2. The germline V gene encodes CDR1 MNHNY and CDR2 SVGAGI (reference sequence). CDR3 in amino acids: CASSYSTGAAFF. The DNA for the CDR3 is TGTGCCAGCAGTTACTCTACAGGGGCAGCTTTCTTT.

The chain links TRBV27 to TRBJ2-7; 7 bases are shared with TRBD2. CDR3 size: 14 residues. CDR1 MNHEY and CDR2 SMNVEV come from the germline V gene (reference sequence). The trim removed 5 bases at V and 0 bases at J, leaving 4 bases unmatched. Here the CDR3 reads CASSESGASYEQYF. CDR3 DNA sequence: TGTGCCAGCAGTGAAAGCGGGGCCTCCTACGAGCAGTACTTC.

This clone occurred a few times. The chain recombines TRBV27 with TRBJ2-5; possible D gene TRBD2, 5 bases. The germline V gene has CDR1 MNHEY and CDR2 SMNVEV (reference sequence). Trimming removed 5 bases at V and 4 bases at J, with 20 bases between. This CDR3 region has 16 residues. CDR3 in amino acids: CASSRTRDYGGETQYF. DNA for the CDR3: TGTGCCAGCAGTCGCACCCGTGACTACGGAGGAGAGACCCAGTACTTC.

The chain joins TRBV3-1 (or the pseudogene TRBV3-2) to TRBJ2-7; TRBD2 might be the D (6 bases). The CDR3 is 12 residues long. Germline V gene lookup returns CDR1 LGHDT and CDR2 YNNKEL (reference sequence). Trimming took 4 bases from V and 11 from J, leaving 15 bases between them. The CDR3 is CASSPPAGSKYF. DNA of the CDR3: TGTGCCAGCAGCCCCCCCGCGGGAAGCAAGTACTTC.

The chain links TRBV19 to TRBJ2-7, with TRBD1 as a possible D gene (5 bases). The CDR3 contains 15 residues. The germline V and J ends were trimmed by 0 bases and 6 bases, with 15 bases remaining between them. Germline V gene data show CDR1 as LNHDA and CDR2 as SQIVND (reference sequence). The CDR3 DNA reads as TGTGCCAGTAGTATAGAGTGGCAGGGCCCCCGCGAGCAGTACTTC. Translated: CASSIEWQGPREQYF. Supplemented by reference TRBV19 and TRBJ2-7, the full variable domain reads DGGITQSPKYLFRKEGQNVTLSCEQNLNHDAMYWYRQDPGQGLRLIYYSQIVNDFQKGDIAEGYSVSREKKESFPLTVTSAQKNPTAFYLCASSIEWQGPREQYFGPGTRLTVT.

This clone was recorded many times. The chain employs TRBV14 and TRBJ1-1; D gene uncertain. The CDR3 length is 13 residues. The V and J ends lost 3 bases and 4 bases respectively, with 9 bases between them. The germline gives CDR1 SGHDN, CDR2 FVKESK. CDR3 DNA sequence: TGTGCCAGCAGCCAGTACGAGGGCACTGAAGCTTTCTTT. It specifies CASSQYEGTEAFF. Together with reference TRBV14 and TRBJ1-1, the CDR3 gives the full variable domain: EAGVTQFPSHSVIEKGQTVTLRCDPISGHDNLYWYRRVMGKEIKFLLHFVKESKQDESGMPNNRFLAERTGGTYSTLKVQPAELEDSGVYFCASSQYEGTEAFFGQGTRLTVV.

This rearrangement joins TRBV3-1 (or the pseudogene TRBV3-2) to TRBJ1-6; D is perhaps TRBD1 (6 bases). V dropped 7 bases and J dropped 7 bases, with 17 bases sitting between them. CDR3 length equals 15 residues. From germline, CDR1 is LGHDT and CDR2 YNNKEL (reference sequence). The CDR3 is CASTTGGPGNSPLHF. CDR3 bases: TGTGCCAGCACTACGGGGGGGCCAGGGAATTCACCCCTCCACTTT.

Concerning this clone itself: One junction end disagrees with the germline gene, perhaps due to a read error. The CDR3 here is CASSFRGGFPPEF. The CDR3 region has the DNA TGTGCCAGCAGTTTTAGAGGCGGTTTCCCCCCCGAATTC. This chain links TRBV12-3 or TRBV12-4 with TRBJ2-7; D unclear. CDR3 length equals 13 residues.

The chain couples TRBV4-2 to TRBJ1-3; 7 bases map to TRBD1. This CDR3 has 15 amino acids. J lost 3 bases, V lost 5 bases, and 7 bases had no gene match. In germline, CDR1 is LGHNA, CDR2 YNFKEQ. CDR3 DNA sequence: TGTGCCAGCAGCACCCGACAGGGAGGTGGAAACACCATATATTTT. This sequence encodes CASSTRQGGGNTIYF.

This clone came up once. The chain recombines TRBV25-1 with TRBJ1-1, with a weak D call TRBD1 (6 bases). The length of the CDR3 is 16 residues. V dropped 0 bases and J dropped 2 bases, with 13 bases sitting between them. CDR1 and CDR2 from the germline V gene are MGHDK and SYGVNS. As DNA, the CDR3 is TGTGCCAGCAGTGAATATACCCTGGACAGTAACACTGAAGCTTTCTTT. Translated, it gives CASSEYTLDSNTEAFF.

This clone was seen more than once but under ten times. The chain carries TRBV10-3 and TRBJ2-3; a weak D match, TRBD2 (5 bases). Germline V CDR1 and CDR2: ENHRY, SYGVKD. The CDR3 covers 15 residues. With 2 bases removed from V and 2 bases from J, the gap between germline ends came to 11 bases. The CDR3 region is CAISETERNTDTQYF. The DNA of the CDR3 is TGTGCCATCAGTGAGACCGAGCGGAACACAGATACGCAGTATTTT.

The J gene is TRBJ1-1, the V gene TRBV19; a weak D match, TRBD1 (6 bases). Germline loops: CDR1 LNHDA, CDR2 SQIVND (reference sequence). Trimming left V 4 bases short and J 3 bases short, with 12 bases between. This CDR3 has 14 residues. This CDR3 reads CASSTQGVHTEAFF. In DNA form, the CDR3 reads TGTGCCAGTAGTACACAGGGTGTTCACACTGAAGCTTTCTTT.

This chain uses TRBV3-1 (or the pseudogene TRBV3-2) with TRBJ2-1, with 9 bases lining up with TRBD2. Per germline, CDR1 LGHDT and CDR2 YNNKEL (reference sequence). The CDR3 runs 14 residues. V gave up 4 bases and J gave up 10 bases; unmatched junction bases: 8. The CDR3 DNA reads as TGTGCCAGCAGCCGTAGCGGGGGTCTTATAGAGCAGTTCTTC. Translating gives CASSRSGGLIEQFF.